This is a list of T cell receptor beta chains from one sample in a study of cytomegalovirus exposure and HLA in healthy donors. TCRdb's copy holds only in-frame clones and misses some; the assay was immunoSEQ multiplex PCR. The top ten clones hold roughly 4.7% of a sample with about 140,000 clones, nearly 80% of them seen once. The material sequenced was PBMCs. The receptors shown here come from a male donor in good health and CMV-seronegative. Both conserved end residues are trimmed from each CDR3.

V gene	CDR3 length	J gene	CDR3 protein
TRBV18	20	TRBJ2-1	ASSPLGAGSIFSGASRNEQF
TRBV7-2	12	TRBJ2-3	ASSLRGSTDTQY
TRBV4-2	14	TRBJ2-2	ASSLGGGQGDGELF
TRBV4-3	11	TRBJ2-5	ASSQETGSVQY
TRBV13	11	TRBJ1-6	ASSARLNSPLH
TRBV29-1	11	TRBJ1-2	SVNQGARNGYT
TRBV6-4	12	TRBJ1-5	ASRELILNQPQH
TRBV7-3	13	TRBJ2-5	ASSLEGAGEETQY
TRBV19	12	TRBJ1-5	ASSRQFSNQPQH
TRBV7-6	16	TRBJ2-6	ASSPLNPGWGQANVLT
TRBV19	10	TRBJ1-3	ASRQGGNTIY
TRBV7-3	10	TRBJ1-6	ASGQGNSPLH
TRBV7-2	13	TRBJ1-5	ASSLDAASNQPQH
TRBV7-3	13	TRBJ2-1	ASSVLAGGSNEQF
TRBV13	11	TRBJ1-2	ASSLGTGGGYT
TRBV5-4	12	TRBJ2-7	ASSPVGVVGEQY
TRBV6-5	10	TRBJ1-5	ASSNRDSTQH
TRBV7-2	14	TRBJ1-4	ASSLRGTGGNEKLF
TRBV4-3	13	TRBJ2-3	ASSLRTSGEDTQY
TRBV30	12	TRBJ1-5	AWSLGRGNQPQH
TRBV7-3	11	TRBJ2-3	ASSLRRGDTQY
TRBV11-2	14	TRBJ2-1	ASSRTGAGGPGEQF